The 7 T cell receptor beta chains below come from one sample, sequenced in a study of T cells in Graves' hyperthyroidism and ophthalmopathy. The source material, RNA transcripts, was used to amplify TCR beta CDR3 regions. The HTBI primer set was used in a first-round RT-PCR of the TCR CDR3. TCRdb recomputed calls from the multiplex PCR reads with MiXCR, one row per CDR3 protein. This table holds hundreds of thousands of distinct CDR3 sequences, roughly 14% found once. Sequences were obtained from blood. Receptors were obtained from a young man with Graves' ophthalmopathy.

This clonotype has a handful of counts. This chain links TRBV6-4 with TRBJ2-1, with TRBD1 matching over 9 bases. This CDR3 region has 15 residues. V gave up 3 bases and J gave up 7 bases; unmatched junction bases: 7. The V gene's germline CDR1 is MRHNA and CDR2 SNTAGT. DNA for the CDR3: TGTGCCAGCAGTGAGACCCAGACAGGGGGAAATGAGCAGTTCTTC. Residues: CASSETQTGGNEQFF.

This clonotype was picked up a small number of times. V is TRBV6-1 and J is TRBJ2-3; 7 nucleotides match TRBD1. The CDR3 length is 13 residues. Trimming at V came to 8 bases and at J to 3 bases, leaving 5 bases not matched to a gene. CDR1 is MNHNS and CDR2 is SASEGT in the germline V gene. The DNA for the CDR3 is TGTGCCAGCGGCTTCAGGGGGACAGATACGCAGTATTTT. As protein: CASGFRGTDTQYF.

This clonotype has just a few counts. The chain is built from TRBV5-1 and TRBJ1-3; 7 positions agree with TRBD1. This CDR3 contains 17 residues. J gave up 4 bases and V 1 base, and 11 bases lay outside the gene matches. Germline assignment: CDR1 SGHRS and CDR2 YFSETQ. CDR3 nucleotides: TGCGCCAGCAGCTTGATAATAGGGGGCGCCGAAGGAAACACCATATATTTT. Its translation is CASSLIIGGAEGNTIYF.

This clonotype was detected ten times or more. CDR3 bases: TGTGCCAGCAGTGACCGGGGCCTCGACGAGCAGTACTTC. Translation: CASSDRGLDEQYF. The V gene is TRBV6-1, the J gene TRBJ2-7; tentatively, D is TRBD1 or TRBD2 (5 bases each). Looked up from germline, CDR1 is MNHNS and CDR2 is SASEGT. The CDR3 loop spans 13 amino acids. Trimming removed 3 bases at V and 5 bases at J, with 11 bases between.

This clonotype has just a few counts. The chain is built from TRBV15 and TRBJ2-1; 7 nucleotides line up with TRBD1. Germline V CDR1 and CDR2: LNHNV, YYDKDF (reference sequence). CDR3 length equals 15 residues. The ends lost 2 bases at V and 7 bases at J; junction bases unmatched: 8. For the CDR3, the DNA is TGTGCCACCAGCAGATACCGACAGGGAATAAATGAGCAGTTCTTC. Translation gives CATSRYRQGINEQFF.

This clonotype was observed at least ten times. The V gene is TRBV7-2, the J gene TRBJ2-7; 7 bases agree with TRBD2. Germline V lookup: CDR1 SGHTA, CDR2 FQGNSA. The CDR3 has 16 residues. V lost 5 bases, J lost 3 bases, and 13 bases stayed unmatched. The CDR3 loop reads CASSETASAGDYEQYF. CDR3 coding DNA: TGTGCCAGCAGCGAGACAGCCTCCGCGGGGGACTACGAGCAGTACTTC.

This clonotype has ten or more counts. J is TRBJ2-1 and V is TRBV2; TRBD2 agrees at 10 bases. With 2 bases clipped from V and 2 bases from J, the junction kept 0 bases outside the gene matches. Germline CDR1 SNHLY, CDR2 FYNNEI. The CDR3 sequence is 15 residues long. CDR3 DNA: TGTGCCAGCAGTGAAAGCGGGGGGGCCTACAATGAGCAGTTCTTC. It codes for CASSESGGAYNEQFF.